Sequencing of this TCR beta chain was carried out in a study of blood T cell repertoires in COVID-19. Across the study: The study drew acute and convalescent COVID-19 samples from the United States, Italy and Spain. Nucleic acid was either cDNA or gDNA, and it came from T cells, B-cell-depleted T cells, or PBMCs.

In the study's own analysis: For nucleated cells, counts were estimated from reference gene primer amplification. Only in-frame clones appear in the TCRdb table, and some are missing; sequencing was by immunoSEQ multiplex PCR. V, J and clone size are those of that table, while D and trimming were read from the DNA. The sample contains some 130,000 clones, roughly 88% of which appear only once. This CDR3 spans 12 amino acids. Germline V lookup: CDR1 SGHRS, CDR2 YFSETQ. V was clipped by 4 bases and J by 6 bases, with 9 bases between them. Material for sequencing was peripheral blood. The receptor was isolated from a man aged 65-85 years with active COVID-19. The rearrangement joins TRBV5-1 to TRBJ2-3; perhaps TRBD1 as D (5 bases). The CDR3 spells CASSTRQDTQYF. DNA of the CDR3: TGCGCCAGCAGCACCCGACAGGATACGCAGTATTTT.